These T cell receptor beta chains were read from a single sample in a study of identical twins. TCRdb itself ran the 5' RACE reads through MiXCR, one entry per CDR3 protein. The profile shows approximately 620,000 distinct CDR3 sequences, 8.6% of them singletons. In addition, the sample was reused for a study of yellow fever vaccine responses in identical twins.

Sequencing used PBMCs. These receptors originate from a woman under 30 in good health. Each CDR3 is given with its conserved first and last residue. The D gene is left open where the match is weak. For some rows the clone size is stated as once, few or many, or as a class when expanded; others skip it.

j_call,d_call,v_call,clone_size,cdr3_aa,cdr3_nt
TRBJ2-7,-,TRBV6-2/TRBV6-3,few,CASSYATWEQYF,TGTGCCAGCAGTTACGCGACTTGGGAGCAGTACTTC
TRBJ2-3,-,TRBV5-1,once,CASSPRKTTRTDTRYF,TGCGCCAGCAGCCCGCGGAAGACTACTCGCACAGATACGCGGTATTTT
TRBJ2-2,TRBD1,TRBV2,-,CAIPQKTGGEGELFF,TGTGCCATCCCACAGAAGACAGGGGGCGAGGGGGAGCTGTTTTTT
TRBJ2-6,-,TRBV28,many,CASSSTGKFISGANVLTF,TGTGCCAGCAGTTCGACAGGCAAATTCATCTCTGGGGCCAACGTCCTGACTTTC
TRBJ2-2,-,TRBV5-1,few,CASSLAKVQGTTGELFF,TGCGCCAGCAGCTTGGCCAAGGTCCAAGGGACCACCGGGGAGCTGTTTTTT
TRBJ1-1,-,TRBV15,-,CATSRVETAEAFF,TGTGCCACCAGCAGAGTGGAAACAGCTGAAGCTTTCTTT
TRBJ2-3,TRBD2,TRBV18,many,CASSRRLAGSTDTQYF,TGTGCCAGCTCACGGAGACTAGCGGGAAGCACAGATACGCAGTATTTT
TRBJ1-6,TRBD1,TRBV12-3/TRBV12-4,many,CASKTTGTGNSPLHF,TGTGCCAGCAAAACGACCGGGACAGGGAATTCACCCCTCCACTTT
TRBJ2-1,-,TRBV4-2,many,CATQAGNEQFF,TGTGCCACTCAAGCGGGCAATGAGCAGTTCTTC
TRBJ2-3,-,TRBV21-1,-,CASSIGRSTDTQYF,TGTGCCAGCAGCATCGGACGTAGCACAGATACGCAGTATTTT
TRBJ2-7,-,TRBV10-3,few,CAIRTDITYEQYF,TGTGCCATCAGGACAGACATCACCTACGAGCAGTACTTC
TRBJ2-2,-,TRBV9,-,CASSVSAIKNTGELFF,TGTGCCAGCAGCGTTTCAGCCATCAAGAACACCGGGGAGCTGTTTTTT
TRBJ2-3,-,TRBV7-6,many,CASSLNFEGTDTQYF,TGTGCCAGCAGCTTAAACTTTGAGGGCACAGATACGCAGTATTTT
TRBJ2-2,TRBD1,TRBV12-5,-,CASGFAGTGVRELFF,TGTGCTAGTGGTTTCGCCGGGACAGGTGTCAGGGAGCTGTTTTTT
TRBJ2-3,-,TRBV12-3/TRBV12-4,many,CASRRDSEPGLDTQYF,TGTGCCAGCAGACGCGACAGTGAACCGGGACTTGATACGCAGTATTTT
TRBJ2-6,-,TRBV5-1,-,CASAGVDSGANVLTF,TGCGCCAGCGCCGGGGTGGACTCTGGGGCCAACGTCCTGACTTTC
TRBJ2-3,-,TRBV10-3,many,CAISEIGRSDTQYF,TGTGCCATCAGTGAGATAGGGCGTTCAGATACGCAGTATTTT